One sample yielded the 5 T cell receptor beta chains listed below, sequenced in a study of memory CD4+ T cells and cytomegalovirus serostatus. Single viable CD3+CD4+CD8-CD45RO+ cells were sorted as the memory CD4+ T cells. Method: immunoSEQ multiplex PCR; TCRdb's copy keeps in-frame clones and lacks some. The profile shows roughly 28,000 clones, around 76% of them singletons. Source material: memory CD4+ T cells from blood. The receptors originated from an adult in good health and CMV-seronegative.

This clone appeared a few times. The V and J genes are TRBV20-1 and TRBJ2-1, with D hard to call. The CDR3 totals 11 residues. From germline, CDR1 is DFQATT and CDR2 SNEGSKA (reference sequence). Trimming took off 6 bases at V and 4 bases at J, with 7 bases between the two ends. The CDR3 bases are TGCAGTGCGCCCACTTACAATGAGCAGTTCTTC. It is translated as CSAPTYNEQFF.

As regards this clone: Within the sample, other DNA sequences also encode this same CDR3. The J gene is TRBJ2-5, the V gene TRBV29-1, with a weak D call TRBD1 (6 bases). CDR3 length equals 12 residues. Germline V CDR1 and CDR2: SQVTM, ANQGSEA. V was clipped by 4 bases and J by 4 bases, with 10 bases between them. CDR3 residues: CSVAGVGETQYF. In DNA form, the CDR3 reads TGCAGCGTTGCAGGGGTTGGAGAGACCCAGTACTTC.

The CDR3 DNA sequence: TGTGCCAGCAGCTTAGCGGGAGGGATAAGGAATGAGCAGTTCTTC. As protein: CASSLAGGIRNEQFF. The gene calls are TRBV11-3 and TRBJ2-1, with 8 bases that match TRBD2. Per the germline V gene, CDR1 is SGHNT and CDR2 is YENEEA. With 1 base clipped from V and 7 bases from J, the junction kept 6 bases outside the gene matches. The CDR3 loop spans 15 amino acids.

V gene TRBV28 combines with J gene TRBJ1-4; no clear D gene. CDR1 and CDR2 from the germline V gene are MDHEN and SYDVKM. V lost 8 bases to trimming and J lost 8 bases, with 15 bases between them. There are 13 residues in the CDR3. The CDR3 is CASQGGLDEKLFF. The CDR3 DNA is TGTGCCAGCCAAGGAGGTTTAGACGAAAAACTGTTTTTT.

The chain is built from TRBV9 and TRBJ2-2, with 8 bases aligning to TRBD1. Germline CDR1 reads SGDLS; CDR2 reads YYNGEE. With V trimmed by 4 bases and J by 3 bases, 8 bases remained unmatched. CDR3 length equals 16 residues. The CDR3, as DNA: TGTGCCAGCAGCCCCCGGACAGGGATGGACACCGGGGAGCTGTTTTTT. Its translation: CASSPRTGMDTGELFF.